The 12 T cell receptor beta chains listed next were all sequenced from one sample in a study of blood T cell repertoires in COVID-19. Sequenced by immunoSEQ multiplex PCR; TCRdb stores in-frame clones only, minus some. The sample holds over 200,000 clones, 70% to 90% seen once. Sequencing used PBMCs or T cells enriched from blood (not recorded which). The receptor set was obtained from a woman in her 50s who had recovered from COVID-19.

The chain has TRBV3-1 (or the pseudogene TRBV3-2) and TRBJ1-5; 8 bases map to TRBD1. V gave up 3 bases and J gave up 3 bases; unmatched junction bases: 4. The CDR3 is 15 residues long. In germline, CDR1 is LGHDT, CDR2 YNNKEL (reference sequence). CDR3 sequence (DNA): TGTGCCAGCAGCCAGGACAGGGTAACCAATCAGCCCCAGCATTTT. It is translated as CASSQDRVTNQPQHF.

The V call is TRBV28, the J call TRBJ2-3, with D unclear. CDR3 length equals 14 residues. The V end lost 2 bases, the J end lost 3 bases, and 9 bases lay between the germline ends. CDR1 MDHEN and CDR2 SYDVKM come from the germline V gene. The CDR3 region has the DNA TGTGCCAGCAGTTTAGATGTGGAGACAGATACGCAGTATTTT. Its translation: CASSLDVETDTQYF.

V and J are TRBV6-5 and TRBJ1-5; TRBD1 matches at 8 bases. Looked up from germline, CDR1 is MNHEY and CDR2 is SVGAGI. This CDR3 contains 13 residues. After removal of 5 bases from V and 6 bases from J, the junction contained 3 bases not matched to a gene. The DNA for the CDR3 is TGTGCCAGCAGTCCGCAGGGGGCTCAGCCCCAGCATTTT. Translating it yields CASSPQGAQPQHF.

This sequence joins TRBV4-2 and TRBJ2-2; 12 bases are a match to TRBD2. Germline V gives CDR1 LGHNA, CDR2 YNFKEQ. V gave up 0 bases and J gave up 7 bases; unmatched junction bases: 3. The CDR3 totals 16 residues. Here the CDR3 DNA reads TGTGCCAGCAGCCAAGAGACTAGCGGGAGTGGCGGGGAGCTGTTTTTT. This encodes CASSQETSGSGGELFF.

The chain is built from TRBV6-5 and TRBJ1-6; weak D call: TRBD1 (5 bases). The ends were cut back, 6 bases at V and 8 bases at J, with 11 bases in the middle. CDR3 length equals 13 residues. Germline V gene data show CDR1 as MNHEY and CDR2 as SVGAGI. The DNA of the CDR3 is TGTGCCAGCAGGCGGGACTTGGATTCACCCCTCCACTTT. Amino acid sequence: CASRRDLDSPLHF.

The V call is TRBV12-5, the J call TRBJ1-1, with D possibly TRBD1 on 5 matching bases. Looked up from germline, CDR1 is LGHNT and CDR2 is FRNRAP. The CDR3 is made up of 13 amino acids. The V gene lost 5 bases and the J gene lost 0 bases, with 7 bases spanning the gap. CDR3 in amino acids: CASGGGMNTEAFF. The CDR3 DNA reads as TGTGCTAGTGGTGGGGGGATGAACACTGAAGCTTTCTTT.

This clone came up once. The J gene is TRBJ2-7, the V gene TRBV13, with D possibly TRBD1 on 5 matching bases. The germline V and J ends were trimmed by 3 bases and 2 bases, with 11 bases remaining between them. The CDR3 is 14 residues long. Germline loops: CDR1 PRHDT, CDR2 FYEKMQ (reference sequence). CDR3 nucleotides: TGTGCCAGCAGCTTGAAGAGACAGCCCTACGAGCAGTACTTC. Its protein product is CASSLKRQPYEQYF.

This chain links TRBV5-5 with TRBJ2-1; maybe TRBD1 (5 bases). Germline lookup yields CDR1 SGHKS and CDR2 YYEKEE (reference sequence). Trimming left V 0 bases short and J 13 bases short, with 11 bases between. CDR3 length: 12 amino acids. DNA for the CDR3: TGTGCCAGCAGCTTGGAGGGGCGCGTCCAGTTCTTC. It encodes CASSLEGRVQFF.

V gene TRBV2 combines with J gene TRBJ1-5, with a tentative D call TRBD1 (6 bases). The CDR3 is made up of 14 amino acids. V gave up 4 bases and J gave up 10 bases, with 17 bases separating them. Germline V gene lookup returns CDR1 SNHLY and CDR2 FYNNEI. As DNA, the CDR3 is TGTGCCAGCAGTGTTGGTCAACAGGGTCGCCCCCAGCATTTT. Residues: CASSVGQQGRPQHF. The whole variable domain, remainder taken from reference TRBV2 and TRBJ1-5, is EPEVTQTPSHQVTQMGQEVILRCVPISNHLYFYWYRQILGQKVEFLVSFYNNEISEKSEIFDDQFSVERPDGSNFTLKIRSTKLEDSAMYFCASSVGQQGRPQHFGDGTRLSIL.

V is TRBV6-1 and J is TRBJ1-1; TRBD1 might be the D (6 bases). Germline V gene lookup returns CDR1 MNHNS and CDR2 SASEGT. Trimming removed 3 bases at V and 2 bases at J, with 13 bases between. The length of the CDR3 is 15 residues. The CDR3 sequence: CASSDRGGLNTEAFF. DNA for the CDR3: TGTGCCAGCAGTGATAGGGGGGGGCTTAACACTGAAGCTTTCTTT.

The chain couples TRBV19 to TRBJ1-2, with TRBD1 matching 7 bases. The CDR3 has 15 amino acids. J was trimmed by 3 bases and V by 7 bases; bases with no gene match: 11. The germline V gene encodes CDR1 LNHDA and CDR2 SQIVND (reference sequence). This chain's CDR3 is CASTPQTGMYYGYTF. The CDR3 DNA reads as TGTGCCAGTACTCCGCAGACAGGGATGTACTATGGCTACACCTTC. The variable domain in full, completed from reference TRBV19 and TRBJ1-2, reads DGGITQSPKYLFRKEGQNVTLSCEQNLNHDAMYWYRQDPGQGLRLIYYSQIVNDFQKGDIAEGYSVSREKKESFPLTVTSAQKNPTAFYLCASTPQTGMYYGYTFGSGTRLTVV.

V gene TRBV18 combines with J gene TRBJ2-5, with D perhaps matching TRBD1 (5 bases). CDR3 size: 12 residues. The ends were cut back, 2 bases at V and 5 bases at J, with 6 bases in the middle. Germline-derived CDR1 and CDR2 are KGHSH and LQKENI. CDR3 sequence: CASSPKGETQYF. The CDR3 DNA reads TGTGCCAGCTCACCAAAGGGGGAGACCCAGTACTTC.